Listed below are T cell receptor beta chains from one sample, sequenced in a study of cytomegalovirus exposure and HLA in healthy donors. Using immunoSEQ multiplex PCR, the repertoire was profiled, and TCRdb retains in-frame clones only, with some absent. The data contain around 150,000 clones, nearly 90% of them singletons. The sample comprised PBMCs. The receptors stem from a man between 18 and 35 years old in good health and CMV-seropositive. CDR3s include the opening cysteine and the closing phenylalanine or tryptophan. The D gene is left open where the match is weak. For some rows the clone size is stated as once, few or many, or as a class when expanded; others skip it.

D	size	J	V	CDR3	DNA
TRBD1	-	TRBJ1-1	TRBV4-1	CASSQVDRVNTEAFF	TGCGCCAGCAGCCAAGTCGACAGGGTGAACACTGAAGCTTTCTTT
TRBD1	-	TRBJ2-7	TRBV5-5	CASSSGTGSYEQYF	TGTGCCAGCAGCTCCGGGACAGGGAGCTACGAGCAGTACTTC
-	-	TRBJ1-3	TRBV10-3	CAISPGEYGNTIYF	TGTGCCATCAGTCCGGGGGAATACGGAAACACCATATATTTT
-	-	TRBJ2-3	TRBV7-3	CASSLMGARGTDTQYF	TGTGCCAGCAGCTTAATGGGGGCCAGGGGCACAGATACGCAGTATTTT
-	-	TRBJ1-2	TRBV7-8	CASSSRTALYGYTF	TGTGCCAGCAGCTCCCGGACAGCCCTCTATGGCTACACCTTC
-	-	TRBJ1-4	TRBV25-1	CASSRGLSEKLFF	TGTGCCAGCAGTCGAGGACTGAGTGAAAAACTGTTTTTT
-	-	TRBJ2-7	TRBV27	CASSTRQPSYEQYF	TGTGCCAGCAGTACACGACAGCCTTCCTACGAGCAGTACTTC
TRBD1	-	TRBJ2-6	TRBV19	CASSIAQGASAGANVLTF	TGTGCCAGTAGTATAGCGCAGGGGGCTAGCGCTGGGGCCAACGTCCTGACTTTC
-	-	TRBJ2-1	TRBV11-2	CASSPTALLQFF	TGTGCCAGCAGCCCTACTGCTCTCCTGCAGTTCTTC
TRBD1	-	TRBJ1-5	TRBV2	CASSRQGISNQPQHF	TGTGCCAGCAGTAGACAGGGGATTAGCAATCAGCCCCAGCATTTT
TRBD2	-	TRBJ2-7	TRBV28	CASSPPEREGLYEQYF	TGTGCCAGCAGTCCGCCGGAGCGGGAGGGCCTCTACGAGCAGTACTTC
TRBD2	-	TRBJ2-5	TRBV7-2	CASSLNAGEIETQYF	TGTGCCAGCAGCTTAAATGCGGGAGAAATCGAGACCCAGTACTTC
TRBD2	-	TRBJ2-1	TRBV5-4	CASSGTPASGSYNEQFF	TGTGCCAGCAGCGGAACCCCCGCTAGCGGCTCCTACAATGAGCAGTTCTTC
TRBD1	-	TRBJ1-1	TRBV5-1	CASSRTGEGVTEAFF	TGCGCCAGCAGCCGGACAGGGGAGGGGGTCACTGAAGCTTTCTTT
-	-	TRBJ1-4	TRBV18	CASSPPNGGNNEKLFF	TGTGCCAGCTCACCACCGAACGGGGGTAATAATGAAAAACTGTTTTTT
-	-	TRBJ1-1	TRBV9	CASSVEGGGTEAFF	TGTGCCAGCAGCGTGGAGGGAGGAGGCACTGAAGCTTTCTTT
TRBD1	-	TRBJ2-7	TRBV28	CASSWGGGQGAYEQYF	TGTGCCAGCAGTTGGGGCGGGGGACAGGGAGCCTACGAGCAGTACTTC
-	-	TRBJ1-5	TRBV18	CASSPGGRNQPQHF	TGTGCCAGCTCACCAGGAGGGCGCAATCAGCCCCAGCATTTT
-	once	TRBJ2-7	TRBV7-3	CASSLQGGEQYF	TGTGCCAGCAGCTTACAGGGGGGCGAGCAGTACTTC
-	-	TRBJ1-5	TRBV6-5	CASSRGVGSRQHF	TGTGCCAGCAGCCGGGGGGTGGGCAGCCGGCAGCATTTT
TRBD1	-	TRBJ2-3	TRBV9	CASSPQGTGMTQYF	TGTGCCAGCAGCCCCCAAGGGACAGGGATGACGCAGTATTTT
TRBD1	few	TRBJ2-7	TRBV2	CASRPDRVEQYF	TGTGCCAGCAGACCGGACAGGGTCGAGCAGTACTTC
TRBD2	-	TRBJ2-1	TRBV7-9	CASRGLAGGNNEQFF	TGTGCCAGCAGGGGACTAGCGGGAGGGAACAATGAGCAGTTCTTC
TRBD2	-	TRBJ2-7	TRBV6-1	CATKELAGAGYEQYF	TGTGCCACCAAGGAGCTTGCGGGAGCTGGGTACGAGCAGTACTTC
TRBD1	-	TRBJ2-7	TRBV13	CASSHNRGSPYEQYF	TGTGCCAGCAGCCATAACAGGGGGTCACCCTACGAGCAGTACTTC
-	-	TRBJ2-1	TRBV7-9	CASSLASFRYNEQFF	TGTGCCAGCAGCTTAGCGTCGTTCCGCTACAATGAGCAGTTCTTC
TRBD2	-	TRBJ2-1	TRBV7-9	CAEEEREFYNEQFF	TGTGCCGAAGAAGAGCGGGAGTTTTACAATGAGCAGTTCTTC
TRBD1	-	TRBJ2-7	TRBV27	CASRITGGIAYEQYF	TGTGCCAGCAGGATCACAGGGGGCATTGCCTACGAGCAGTACTTC
-	-	TRBJ1-5	TRBV28	CASSLGGARPNQPQHF	TGTGCCAGCAGTTTAGGGGGGGCTCGACCAAATCAGCCCCAGCATTTT
-	-	TRBJ1-1	TRBV19	CATHAGVFLTEAFF	TGTGCCACTCACGCAGGGGTTTTTCTCACTGAAGCTTTCTTT
-	-	TRBJ1-1	TRBV19	CASSIGGWTEAFF	TGTGCCAGTAGTATTGGAGGTTGGACTGAAGCTTTCTTT
-	-	TRBJ2-7	TRBV7-8	CASSGLDPGHKVYEQYF	TGTGCCAGCAGCGGATTGGACCCGGGACACAAAGTTTACGAGCAGTACTTC
-	once	TRBJ2-7	TRBV25-1	CASSEKGRQVSSYEQYF	TGTGCCAGCAGTGAAAAGGGGCGACAGGTGAGCTCCTACGAGCAGTACTTC
TRBD2	-	TRBJ2-7	TRBV5-1	CASSLGLAGGHDEQYF	TGCGCCAGCAGCTTAGGGTTAGCGGGAGGCCACGACGAGCAGTACTTC
-	-	TRBJ2-3	TRBV20-1	CSASGDTQYF	TGCAGTGCTAGCGGGGATACGCAGTATTTT
-	few	TRBJ2-3	TRBV11-1	CASSLTTGSTQYF	TGTGCCAGCAGCTTAACGACAGGCTCAACGCAGTATTTT
TRBD2	-	TRBJ2-5	TRBV7-6	CASSSGLAGGETQYF	TGTGCCAGCAGCTCGGGACTAGCGGGAGGAGAGACCCAGTACTTC
TRBD2	-	TRBJ2-1	TRBV9	CASSVDPSGRTVEQFF	TGTGCCAGCAGCGTAGACCCTAGCGGGAGGACGGTTGAGCAGTTCTTC
-	once	TRBJ2-5	TRBV5-1	CASSAAASQETQYF	TGCGCCAGCAGCGCCGCGGCAAGCCAAGAGACCCAGTACTTC
-	-	TRBJ2-2	TRBV6-5	CASSFSYRENTGELFF	TGTGCCAGCAGTTTTTCGTACAGGGAGAACACCGGGGAGCTGTTTTTT
TRBD1	-	TRBJ2-6	TRBV18	CASSSGQGYPGANVLTF	TGTGCCAGCTCATCCGGACAGGGTTACCCTGGGGCCAACGTCCTGACTTTC
TRBD1	-	TRBJ2-1	TRBV9	CASSISGTGGNEQFF	TGTGCCAGCAGCATCTCCGGGACAGGGGGCAATGAGCAGTTCTTC
-	-	TRBJ2-2	TRBV2	CASAGTRELFF	TGTGCCAGCGCCGGGACTCGGGAGCTGTTTTTT
-	-	TRBJ2-3	TRBV6-1	CASSSRQEGTDTQYF	TGTGCCAGCAGTTCCCGACAGGAGGGCACAGATACGCAGTATTTT
TRBD1	-	TRBJ2-7	TRBV9	CASRDTGQEVSYEQYF	TGTGCCAGCAGAGATACCGGACAGGAAGTCTCCTACGAGCAGTACTTC
-	-	TRBJ1-2	TRBV9	CASSGSGGRGYGYTF	TGTGCCAGCAGCGGGTCGGGAGGGAGGGGCTATGGCTACACCTTC
-	-	TRBJ2-3	TRBV7-3	CASSLGQFTDTQYF	TGTGCCAGCAGCTTAGGACAGTTCACAGATACGCAGTATTTT
TRBD1	-	TRBJ2-1	TRBV14	CASSQRFPGQGGAQFF	TGTGCCAGCAGCCAAAGATTTCCGGGACAGGGTGGTGCGCAGTTCTTC
TRBD1	-	TRBJ2-3	TRBV19	CASKTGGLDTQYF	TGTGCCAGTAAGACAGGGGGCCTAGATACGCAGTATTTT
TRBD1	-	TRBJ1-5	TRBV4-1	CASSRIQGRNQPQHF	TGCGCCAGCAGCCGAATACAGGGGCGCAATCAGCCCCAGCATTTT
TRBD2	-	TRBJ2-7	TRBV7-8	CASSLALAGAYEQYF	TGTGCCAGCAGCTTAGCACTAGCGGGAGCCTACGAGCAGTACTTC
TRBD2	-	TRBJ2-7	TRBV7-9	CASSPTSGRAEEQYF	TGTGCCAGCAGCCCGACTAGCGGGAGGGCCGAAGAGCAGTACTTC
-	-	TRBJ2-3	TRBV7-3	CASSFTQGDTQYF	TGTGCCAGCAGCTTCACTCAGGGCGATACGCAGTATTTT